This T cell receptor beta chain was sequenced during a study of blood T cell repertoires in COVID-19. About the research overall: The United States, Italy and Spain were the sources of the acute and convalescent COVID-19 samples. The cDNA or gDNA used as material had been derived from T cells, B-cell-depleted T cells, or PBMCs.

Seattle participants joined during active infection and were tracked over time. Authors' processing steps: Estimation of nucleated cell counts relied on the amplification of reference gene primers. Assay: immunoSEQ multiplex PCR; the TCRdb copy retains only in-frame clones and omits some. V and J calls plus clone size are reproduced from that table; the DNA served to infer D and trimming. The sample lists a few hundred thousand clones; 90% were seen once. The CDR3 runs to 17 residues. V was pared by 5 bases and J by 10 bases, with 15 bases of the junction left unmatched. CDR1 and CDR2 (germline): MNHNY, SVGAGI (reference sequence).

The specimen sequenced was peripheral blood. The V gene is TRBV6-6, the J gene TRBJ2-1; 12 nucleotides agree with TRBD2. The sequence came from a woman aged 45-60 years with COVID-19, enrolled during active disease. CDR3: CASSPRTSGISPGEQFF. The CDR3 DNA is TGTGCCAGCAGTCCACGGACTAGCGGGATCTCCCCCGGGGAGCAGTTCTTC.